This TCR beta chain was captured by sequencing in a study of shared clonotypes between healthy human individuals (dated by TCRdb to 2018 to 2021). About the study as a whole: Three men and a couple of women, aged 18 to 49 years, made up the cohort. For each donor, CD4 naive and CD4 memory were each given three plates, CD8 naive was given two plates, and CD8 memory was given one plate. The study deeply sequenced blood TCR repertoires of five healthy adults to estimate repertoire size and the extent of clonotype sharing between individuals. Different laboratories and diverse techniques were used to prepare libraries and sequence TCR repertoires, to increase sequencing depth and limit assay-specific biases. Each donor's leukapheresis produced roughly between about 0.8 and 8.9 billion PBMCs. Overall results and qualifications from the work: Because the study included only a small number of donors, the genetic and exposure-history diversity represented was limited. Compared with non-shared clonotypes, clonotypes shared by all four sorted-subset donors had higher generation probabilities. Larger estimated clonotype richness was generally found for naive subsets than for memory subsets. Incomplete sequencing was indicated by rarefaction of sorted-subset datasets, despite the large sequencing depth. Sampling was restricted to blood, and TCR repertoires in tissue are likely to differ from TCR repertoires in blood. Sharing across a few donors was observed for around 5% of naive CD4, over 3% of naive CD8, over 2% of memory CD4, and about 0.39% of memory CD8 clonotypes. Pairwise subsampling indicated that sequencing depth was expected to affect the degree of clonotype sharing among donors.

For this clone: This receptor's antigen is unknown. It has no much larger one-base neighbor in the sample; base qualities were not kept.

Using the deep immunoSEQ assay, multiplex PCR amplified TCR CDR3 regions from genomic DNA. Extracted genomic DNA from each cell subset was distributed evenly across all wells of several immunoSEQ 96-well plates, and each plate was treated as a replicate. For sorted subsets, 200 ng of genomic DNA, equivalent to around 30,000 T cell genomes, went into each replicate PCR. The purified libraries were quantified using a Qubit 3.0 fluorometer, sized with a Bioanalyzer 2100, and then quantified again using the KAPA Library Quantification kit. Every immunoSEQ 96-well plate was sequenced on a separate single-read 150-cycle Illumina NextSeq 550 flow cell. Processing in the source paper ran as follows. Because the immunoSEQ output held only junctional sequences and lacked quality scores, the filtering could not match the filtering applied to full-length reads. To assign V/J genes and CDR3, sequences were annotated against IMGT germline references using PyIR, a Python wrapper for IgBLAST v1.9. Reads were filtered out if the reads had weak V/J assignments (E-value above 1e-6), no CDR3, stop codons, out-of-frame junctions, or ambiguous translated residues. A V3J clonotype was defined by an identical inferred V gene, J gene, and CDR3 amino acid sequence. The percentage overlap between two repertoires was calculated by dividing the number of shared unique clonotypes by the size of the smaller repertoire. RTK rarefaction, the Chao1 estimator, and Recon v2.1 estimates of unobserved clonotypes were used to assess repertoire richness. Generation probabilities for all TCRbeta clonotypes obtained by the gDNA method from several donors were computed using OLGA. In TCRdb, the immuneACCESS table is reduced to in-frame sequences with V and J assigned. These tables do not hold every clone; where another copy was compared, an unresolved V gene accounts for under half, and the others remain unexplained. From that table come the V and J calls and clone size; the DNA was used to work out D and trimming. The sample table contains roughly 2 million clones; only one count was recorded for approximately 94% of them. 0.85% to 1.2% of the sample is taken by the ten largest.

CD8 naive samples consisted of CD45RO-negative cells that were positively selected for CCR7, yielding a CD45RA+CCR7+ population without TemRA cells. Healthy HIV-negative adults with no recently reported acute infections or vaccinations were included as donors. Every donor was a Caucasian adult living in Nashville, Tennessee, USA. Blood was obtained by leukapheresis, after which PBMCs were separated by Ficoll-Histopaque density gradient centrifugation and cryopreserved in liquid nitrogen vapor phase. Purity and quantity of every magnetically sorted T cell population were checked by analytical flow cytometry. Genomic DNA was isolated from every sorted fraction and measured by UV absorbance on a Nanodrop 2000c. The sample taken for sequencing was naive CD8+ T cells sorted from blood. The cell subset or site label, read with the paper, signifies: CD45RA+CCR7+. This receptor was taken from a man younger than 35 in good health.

The CDR3 protein is CASSQDRGAYEQYF. The nucleotide sequence is given as TGTGCCAGCAGCCAGGACAGGGGAGCCTACGAGCAGTACTTC. The chain couples TRBV13 to TRBJ2-7, and TRBD1 aligns with 9 junction nucleotides. Including cysteine and phenylalanine, the CDR3 has 14 amino acids. Only the CDR3 part of the read is kept: 42 bases, read in frame from the first base. CDR1 and CDR2 (PRHDT, FYEKMQ) derive from the germline V gene (reference sequence). Compared with germline, V lacks 5 bases and J lacks 2 bases; bases without a gene match: 4.